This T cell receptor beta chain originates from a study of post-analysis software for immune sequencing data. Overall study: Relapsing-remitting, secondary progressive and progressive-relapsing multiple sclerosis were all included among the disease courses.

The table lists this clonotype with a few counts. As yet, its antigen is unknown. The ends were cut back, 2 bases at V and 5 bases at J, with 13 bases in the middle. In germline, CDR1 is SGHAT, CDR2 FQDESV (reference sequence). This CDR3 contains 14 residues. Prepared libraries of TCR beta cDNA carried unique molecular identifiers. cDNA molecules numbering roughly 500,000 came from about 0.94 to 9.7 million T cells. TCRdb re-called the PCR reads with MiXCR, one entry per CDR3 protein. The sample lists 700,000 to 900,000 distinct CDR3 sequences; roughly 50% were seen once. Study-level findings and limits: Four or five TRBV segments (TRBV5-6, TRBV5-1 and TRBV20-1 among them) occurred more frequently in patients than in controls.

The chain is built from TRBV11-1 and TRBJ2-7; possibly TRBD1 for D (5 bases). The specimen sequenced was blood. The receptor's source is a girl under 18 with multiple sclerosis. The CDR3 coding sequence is TGTGCCAGCAGCTTACCCTCTACGGACAACGAGCAGTACTTC. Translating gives CASSLPSTDNEQYF. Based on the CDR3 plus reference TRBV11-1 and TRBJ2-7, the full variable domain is EAEVAQSPRYKITEKSQAVAFWCDPISGHATLYWYRQILGQGPELLVQFQDESVVDDSQLPKDRFSAERLKGVDSTLKIQPAELGDSAMYLCASSLPSTDNEQYFGPGTRLTVT.